Listed here are 21 T cell receptor beta chains from one sample, sequenced in a study of blood T cell repertoires in COVID-19. Assay: immunoSEQ multiplex PCR; the TCRdb copy retains only in-frame clones and omits some. The data contain approximately 290,000 clones, about 89% of them seen just once; the ten biggest clones take up about 0.8%. The specimen sequenced was peripheral blood. These receptors were obtained from a man between 25 and 39 years old with acute or convalescent COVID-19.

The chain recombines TRBV4-1 with TRBJ1-4; D unclear. This CDR3 has 16 amino acids. Trimming took off 2 bases at V and 8 bases at J, with 18 bases between the two ends. Germline CDR1 reads MGHRA; CDR2 reads YSYEKL. This chain's CDR3 is CASSQSETRGGEKLFF. The CDR3 DNA follows: TGCGCCAGCAGCCAATCCGAGACTCGGGGTGGGGAAAAACTGTTTTTT.

The genes are TRBV6-5 and TRBJ1-1; D remains unclear. This CDR3 contains 14 residues. The V gene's germline CDR1 is MNHEY and CDR2 SVGAGI. V was clipped by 5 bases and J by 4 bases, with 14 bases between them. CDR3: CASSPRAGVTEAFF. CDR3 in DNA: TGTGCCAGCAGTCCACGTGCAGGCGTCACTGAAGCTTTCTTT.

The chain recombines TRBV28 with TRBJ1-6, with TRBD1 matching 9 bases. There are 14 residues in the CDR3. Germline-derived CDR1 and CDR2 are MDHEN and SYDVKM. The trim removed 5 bases at V and 7 bases at J, leaving 3 bases unmatched. The CDR3 here is CASSKGQGNSPLHF. The CDR3, as DNA: TGTGCCAGCAGTAAAGGACAGGGGAATTCACCCCTCCACTTT.

The rearrangement uses TRBV7-2 and TRBJ1-2; D may be TRBD1 (6 bases). The V gene's germline CDR1 is SGHTA and CDR2 FQGNSA. V was trimmed by 5 bases and J by 3 bases, leaving 16 bases between them. The CDR3 is made up of 15 amino acids. CDR3 sequence: CASSPGQPSDYGYTF. The CDR3 nucleotides read TGTGCCAGCAGCCCGGGACAACCGAGCGACTATGGCTACACCTTC.

The CDR3 DNA follows: TGTGCCAGCAGTCCACTAGCGTCCACAGATACGCAGTATTTT. Residues: CASSPLASTDTQYF. V is TRBV6-4 and J is TRBJ2-3, with 7 nucleotides matching TRBD2. V lost 5 bases and J lost 2; bases outside the gene matches: 4. The germline V gene encodes CDR1 MRHNA and CDR2 SNTAGT. The CDR3 totals 14 residues.

V and J are TRBV6-6 and TRBJ1-6; 7 bases agree with TRBD1. The germline V gene has CDR1 MNHNY and CDR2 SVGAGI (reference sequence). This CDR3 has 15 amino acids. The V segment lost 5 bases and the J segment 5 bases; nucleotides outside the gene matches: 6. The CDR3: CASSPGDRNNSPLHF. DNA for the CDR3: TGTGCCAGCAGTCCGGGGGACAGAAATAATTCACCCCTCCACTTT.

This sequence joins TRBV7-2 and TRBJ2-7; TRBD2 matches 8 bases. This CDR3 has 16 residues. Germline CDR1 SGHTA, CDR2 FQGNSA. Trimming removed 5 bases from V and 5 bases from J; junction bases left unmatched: 14. This CDR3 reads CASSPLSGRGRDEQYF. The CDR3 region has the DNA TGTGCCAGCAGCCCTCTAAGCGGGAGAGGGCGCGACGAGCAGTACTTC.

The chain uses TRBV2 and TRBJ2-3; TRBD1 is a possible D gene (5 bases). Germline assignment: CDR1 SNHLY and CDR2 FYNNEI. The CDR3 consists of 16 residues. V lost 1 base and J 3 bases, leaving 14 bases between the germline ends. CDR3 protein: CASSEVAGLGTDTQYF. The CDR3 bases are TGTGCCAGCAGTGAAGTGGCAGGGTTAGGAACAGATACGCAGTATTTT. Drawing the rest from reference TRBV2 and TRBJ2-3, the complete variable domain is EPEVTQTPSHQVTQMGQEVILRCVPISNHLYFYWYRQILGQKVEFLVSFYNNEISEKSEIFDDQFSVERPDGSNFTLKIRSTKLEDSAMYFCASSEVAGLGTDTQYFGPGTRLTVL.

The J gene is TRBJ1-5, the V gene TRBV6-2 or TRBV6-3; 9 nucleotides align to TRBD1. The germline V gene encodes CDR1 MNHEY and CDR2 SVGEGT. The CDR3 spans 17 residues. After removal of 6 bases from V and 4 bases from J, the junction contained 13 bases not matched to a gene. CDR3 bases: TGTGCCAGCAGCCCTTCAACCTCCGGGACAGGGAATCAGCCCCAGCATTTT. It codes for CASSPSTSGTGNQPQHF.

The rearrangement links TRBV4-1 to TRBJ1-1, with unresolved D. The CDR3 has 15 residues. Germline V gene data show CDR1 as MGHRA and CDR2 as YSYEKL. Trimming left V 1 base short and J 0 bases short, with 9 bases between. CDR3 DNA: TGCGCCAGCAGCCAAGTTGCACAAATGAACACTGAAGCTTTCTTT. Its protein product is CASSQVAQMNTEAFF.

The chain joins TRBV28 to TRBJ1-1; D is perhaps TRBD1 (5 bases). Looked up from germline, CDR1 is MDHEN and CDR2 is SYDVKM. Trimming cost V 5 bases and J 8 bases, with 15 bases left between them. This CDR3 is 13 amino acids long. CDR3: CASSTPPRDEAFF. DNA for the CDR3: TGTGCCAGCAGTACTCCCCCGCGGGACGAAGCTTTCTTT.

The rearrangement links TRBV6-6 to TRBJ1-2; 11 nucleotides match TRBD1. V lost 2 bases, J lost 5 bases, and 4 bases stayed unmatched. The CDR3 covers 15 residues. Germline V gene sequence: CDR1 MNHNY, CDR2 SVGAGI (reference sequence). The CDR3 region is CASSYDRDRGYGYTF. CDR3 coding DNA: TGTGCCAGCAGTTACGACCGGGACAGGGGGTATGGCTACACCTTC.

This chain connects TRBV19 to TRBJ2-4; weak D call: TRBD2 (5 bases). Trimming removed 5 bases from V and 5 bases from J, with 13 bases in between. The CDR3 spans 14 residues. The germline gives CDR1 LNHDA, CDR2 SQIVND (reference sequence). The CDR3 is CASSRGPSQNIQYF. CDR3 coding DNA: TGTGCCAGTAGTCGAGGGCCCTCCCAAAACATTCAGTACTTC.

The chain combines TRBV4-1 with TRBJ1-3; 7 bases align to TRBD1. The germline gives CDR1 MGHRA, CDR2 YSYEKL. Trimming at V came to 1 base and at J to 5 bases, leaving 8 bases not matched to a gene. This CDR3 has 16 amino acids. The CDR3 loop reads CASSQGHTGDRNTIYF. DNA for the CDR3: TGCGCCAGCAGCCAAGGACACACAGGGGACAGAAACACCATATATTTT.

The chain couples TRBV11-2 to TRBJ1-5, with D perhaps TRBD1 (6 bases). Germline lookup yields CDR1 SGHAT and CDR2 FQNNGV. CDR3 length: 14 residues. Between the trimmed V and J ends, which lost 5 bases and 3 bases, there was a span of 11 bases. The CDR3 reads CASSTGQLNQPQHF. The CDR3 DNA is TGTGCCAGCAGCACCGGACAGCTCAATCAGCCCCAGCATTTT.

This clone has a single count. CDR3 nucleotide sequence: TGTGCCTGGGGACAGGGAGGGACAGATACGCAGTATTTT. Translation gives CAWGQGGTDTQYF. The chain has TRBV30 and TRBJ2-3; tentatively, D is TRBD1 (8 bases). Germline V gene lookup returns CDR1 GTSNPN and CDR2 SVGIG (reference sequence). The CDR3 is 13 residues long. The V end lost 5 bases, the J end lost 3 bases, and 12 bases lay between the germline ends.

The V gene is TRBV9, the J gene TRBJ1-2, with 9 positions matching TRBD1. This CDR3 spans 15 amino acids. V lost 3 bases to trimming and J lost 6 bases; unmatched junction nucleotides: 9. Germline CDR1 and CDR2: SGDLS and YYNGEE. CDR3 sequence reads: CASSERGQGMNGYTF. The CDR3 nucleotides are TGTGCCAGCAGCGAGAGGGGACAGGGTATGAATGGCTACACCTTC. Combining the CDR3 with reference TRBV9 and TRBJ1-2 gives the whole variable domain DSGVTQTPKHLITATGQRVTLRCSPRSGDLSVYWYQQSLDQGLQFLIQYYNGEERAKGNILERFSAQQFPDLHSELNLSSLELGDSALYFCASSERGQGMNGYTFGSGTRLTVV.

The chain links TRBV12-3 or TRBV12-4 to TRBJ1-1, with a weak D call TRBD1 (6 bases). This CDR3 spans 12 amino acids. Trimming shortened V by 3 bases and J by 8 bases, and 10 bases separated the two germline ends. The CDR3 region is CASSFQGTEAFF. CDR3 DNA sequence: TGTGCCAGCAGTTTCCAGGGGACCGAAGCTTTCTTT.

Notes on this clone: One end of the junction is discordant with germline, which a read error may explain. V and J are TRBV25-1 and TRBJ1-6; no firm D call. CDR3 length: 14 residues. Germline V gives CDR1 MGHDK, CDR2 SYGVNS. The CDR3 DNA reads as TGTGCCAGCAGTGAACCCAGAAGTAATCCACCCCTCCACTTT. This gives the protein CASSEPRSNPPLHF. Full variable domain (rest looked up from reference TRBV25-1 and TRBJ1-6): EADIYQTPRYLVIGTGKKITLECSQTMGHDKMYWYQQDPGMELHLIHYSYGVNSTEKGDLSSESTVSRIRTEHFPLTLESARPSHTSQYLCASSEPRSNPPLHFGNGTRLTVT.

The rearrangement joins TRBV12-5 to TRBJ2-2; 11 positions agree with TRBD2. Germline assignment: CDR1 LGHNT and CDR2 FRNRAP. The CDR3 sequence is 16 residues long. V dropped 4 bases and J dropped 3; count of bases not matched to a gene: 4. The CDR3 spells CASGWTSGPYTGELFF. Written as DNA, the CDR3 is TGTGCTAGTGGTTGGACTAGCGGGCCTTACACCGGGGAGCTGTTTTTT.

V gene TRBV18 combines with J gene TRBJ1-1, with TRBD1 matching 7 bases. The CDR3 length is 15 residues. The V segment lost 3 bases and the J segment 1 base; nucleotides outside the gene matches: 5. The germline gives CDR1 KGHSH, CDR2 LQKENI. DNA of the CDR3: TGTGCCAGCTCACCCACCGCAGGGGGGAACACTGAAGCTTTCTTT. The encoded protein is CASSPTAGGNTEAFF. The full variable domain, in which reference TRBV18 and TRBJ1-1 provide the parts outside the CDR3, is NAGVMQNPRHLVRRRGQEARLRCSPMKGHSHVYWYRQLPEEGLKFMVYLQKENIIDESGMPKERFSAEFPKEGPSILRIQQVVRGDSAAYFCASSPTAGGNTEAFFGQGTRLTVV.